This T cell receptor (beta chain) was recovered during a study of OX40 agonist ivuxolimab in advanced cancers. Study-wide context: The patients' treatment was ivuxolimab, an agonistic anti-OX40 (CD134) antibody. Patients in the trial were receiving intravenous ivuxolimab every 2 weeks, at doses of 0.01 to 10 mg/kg. Study findings and constraints: Expanded clones were, on average, more numerous among CD8+ T cells than CD4+. Partial responders treated at 0.1-3.0 mg/kg exhibited clonal expansion among the lowest measured.

Comment on this clone: Its target is not known.

Trimming pared 10 bases from V and 6 bases from J, leaving 22 bases between. CDR3 size: 15 residues. Per germline, CDR1 MGHRA and CDR2 YSYEKL. Only in-frame clones appear in the TCRdb table, and some are missing; sequencing was by immunoSEQ multiplex PCR. The sample holds some 74,000 clones, less than 95% seen once. The rearrangement links TRBV4-1 to TRBJ1-5; possible D gene TRBD1, 5 bases. This specimen was CD4+ or CD8+ T cells sorted from blood, taken in a trial of the OX40 agonist ivuxolimab. This clonotype was sampled from an adult with an advanced solid tumor such as melanoma, head and neck, liver or kidney cancer. The CDR3 region is CATTEFRDEGQPQHF. CDR3 nucleotide sequence: TGCGCCACCACCGAATTTAGGGACGAGGGTCAGCCCCAGCATTTT.